This TCR beta chain was retrieved from a study of blood T cell repertoires in COVID-19. Study-wide background: The samples span acute and convalescent COVID-19 from the United States, Italy and Spain. T cells, B-cell-depleted T cells, or PBMCs provided the cDNA or gDNA that served as material.

Repertoires were generated with immunoSEQ multiplex PCR, while TCRdb's copy carries only in-frame clones and drops some. The profile shows more than 200,000 clones, 70% to 90% of them singletons. The CDR3 spans 14 residues. V lost 6 bases to trimming and J lost 4 bases; unmatched junction nucleotides: 4. CDR1 and CDR2 (germline): MNHEY, SVGAGI. Which cohort a participant joined came from the clinical history participants gave. Recovered status applied to Cohort 3 donors who had two consecutive negative PCRs. It also applied to those with clearance or with symptom resolution. The receptor was derived from a man aged 25-45 years who had recovered from COVID-19. The V and J genes are TRBV6-5 and TRBJ1-5, with TRBD1 matching over 9 bases. The sequencing input was PBMCs or T cells enriched from blood (not recorded which). The CDR3 bases are TGTGCCAGCAGACACGGGACAGGGAATCAGCCCCAGCATTTT. Its translation is CASRHGTGNQPQHF.